This entry lists 6 T cell receptor beta chains sequenced from one sample in a study of patients and donors after allogeneic stem cell transplantation. A single record per CDR3 protein comes from TCRdb applying MiXCR to the RT-PCR reads. Of under 200,000 distinct CDR3 sequences listed, approximately 28% are singletons. The specimen was blood, either unsorted or a sorted T cell fraction (not recorded which). Receptor source: a human donor who was either an allogeneic HSCT recipient or a stem cell or donor lymphocyte infusion donor (not recorded which). It is not recorded whose cells these are; they may come from a transplant donor.

This clonotype was seen a few times. The chain carries TRBV24-1 and TRBJ2-1; a weak D match, TRBD2 (5 bases). CDR1 and CDR2 (germline): KGHDR, SFDVKD. Trimming took off 0 bases at V and 2 bases at J, with 10 bases between the two ends. CDR3 length: 16 amino acids. The CDR3 nucleotides are TGTGCCACCAGTGATTTGGAGCGGAGTACCTACAATGAGCAGTTCTTC. Amino acid sequence: CATSDLERSTYNEQFF.

This clonotype was seen a few times. The chain links TRBV5-1 to TRBJ2-5, with D unresolved. The CDR3 covers 14 residues. V was clipped by 0 bases and J by 1 base, with 7 bases between them. Germline CDR1 SGHRS, CDR2 YFSETQ. The CDR3 protein is CASSLGNSQETQYF. As DNA, the CDR3 is TGCGCCAGCAGCTTGGGTAACAGCCAAGAGACCCAGTACTTC.

The rearrangement joins TRBV12-3 or TRBV12-4 to TRBJ2-7; possibly TRBD1 or TRBD2 for D (5 bases each). This CDR3 spans 12 amino acids. V lost 7 bases, J lost 2 bases, and 9 bases lay in between. This CDR3 is CASMRGTYEQYF. In nucleotides, the CDR3 is TGTGCCAGCATGAGGGGAACCTACGAGCAGTACTTC.

The V and J genes are TRBV5-1 and TRBJ2-3; 12 bases map to TRBD2. The germline V gene encodes CDR1 SGHRS and CDR2 YFSETQ. This CDR3 region has 17 residues. The V and J ends lost 5 bases and 2 bases, in that order; junction bases with no gene match: 9. As DNA, the CDR3 is TGCGCCAGCAGGGGACTAGCGGGTGGACCAGACACAGATACGCAGTATTTT. It encodes CASRGLAGGPDTDTQYF.

The V gene is TRBV4-3, the J gene TRBJ2-7; D is ambiguous. Germline assignment: CDR1 LGHNA and CDR2 YSLEER. This CDR3 is built from 16 residues. V lost 1 base and J 4 bases, leaving 17 bases between the germline ends. CDR3 residues: CASSQGTGHGRYEQYF. Written as DNA, the CDR3 is TGCGCCAGCAGCCAAGGAACTGGGCATGGCAGGTACGAGCAGTACTTC.

V and J are TRBV2 and TRBJ2-7; D uncertain. The germline V gene has CDR1 SNHLY and CDR2 FYNNEI. Trimming removed 7 bases from V and 6 bases from J, with 7 bases in between. The CDR3 sequence is 10 residues long. The chain's CDR3 is CASKYLEQYF. CDR3 nucleotide sequence: TGTGCCAGCAAGTATCTCGAGCAGTACTTC. The variable domain in full, completed from reference TRBV2 and TRBJ2-7, reads EPEVTQTPSHQVTQMGQEVILRCVPISNHLYFYWYRQILGQKVEFLVSFYNNEISEKSEIFDDQFSVERPDGSNFTLKIRSTKLEDSAMYFCASKYLEQYFGPGTRLTVT.